These T cell receptor beta chains were read from a single sample in a study of identical twins. Each CDR3 protein is one row after TCRdb ran MiXCR on the 5' RACE reads. The data contain 200,000 to 250,000 distinct CDR3 sequences, around 6.8% of them singletons. In addition, the sample was reused for a study of yellow fever vaccine responses in identical twins.

Sequenced sample: memory (CD45RO+) T cells sorted from blood. Receptors originate from a woman under 30 in good health. Each CDR3 is given without its conserved first and last residue. D genes are given only for firm matches. Some rows have no size entry. The others give once, few or many, or a class for an expanded clone.

V,size,D,CDR3
TRBV30,-,-,AWTGTLSYNSPLH
TRBV7-2,-,TRBD2,ASSSRTSGKVEQY
TRBV28,-,-,ASSHNGQTNNQPQH
TRBV7-9,-,-,ASSLARGIQETQY
TRBV20-1,-,TRBD2,SALLAGVEDTQY
TRBV20-1,few,-,SALGLLSTDTQY
TRBV7-2,-,-,ASSLNAGYSYEQY
TRBV12-3/TRBV12-4,-,-,ASRDTSGNTIY
TRBV7-9,few,TRBD1,ASSLRTGLNTEAF
TRBV5-8,-,-,ASSFGNAGGYT
TRBV5-1,many,-,ASSLQSLPTDTQY
TRBV3-1,many,TRBD1,ASSPRQGGTEAF
TRBV4-1,-,-,ASSQDPASGYSQPQH
TRBV6-2/TRBV6-3,many,TRBD2,ASSIAGGPYEQY
TRBV29-1,-,-,SVGRSNEKLF
TRBV20-1,many,-,SARDGSFETQY
TRBV9,-,-,ASSPRGGGGNEQF
TRBV24-1,many,TRBD2,ATSDFPISGRYNEQF
TRBV29-1,-,TRBD2,SAEGIGTSGISGSYNEQF
TRBV21-1,-,-,ASSPAVIETQY
TRBV4-2,-,-,ASSPGRGGSDIQY
TRBV9,few,-,ASSAMLTRGADTQY
TRBV4-2,many,-,ASREGDSPGELF
TRBV7-2,few,TRBD2,ASSWRRLAGGTDTQY
TRBV7-2,-,-,ASSLRAGYEQY
TRBV20-1,few,-,SARAVNTGELF
TRBV19,-,-,ASSISKSSAENYNEQF
TRBV11-2,few,TRBD1,ASSLGGQGAGELF
TRBV7-2,many,-,ASSRRGASTDTQY
TRBV7-9,many,TRBD1,ASIGGTGKYEQY
TRBV5-4,-,TRBD2,ASSLETGRLQETQY
TRBV10-3,few,-,AISPSGPSEQY
TRBV11-2,-,TRBD1,ASSSETGGGYTIY
TRBV10-3,-,TRBD2,ATGLAGETQY
TRBV2,few,-,ASSETPGPPGETQY
TRBV5-4,many,-,ASSLATGLTGELF
TRBV27,few,-,ASSLYGPDTQY